The clone carrying this T cell receptor (beta chain) was detected only once. The antigen is not known. At one end, the junction sequence differs from germline, possibly due to a read error. The CDR3 is 14 residues long. Germline CDR1 DFQATT, CDR2 SNEGSKA (reference sequence). This sample stems from a study of blood T cells in healthy people across ages. Study observations and caveats: The long-lived group displayed more naive CD4+ cells, plus higher diversity, than the aged donors did. The study could not conclusively compare naive and antigen-experienced cells, given its unsorted PBMCs.

Sample-barcoded 5' priming and a J-beta primer mix drove a second PCR of roughly 7 to 11 cycles. A minimum of 2.5 million CDR3-containing paired-end reads was obtained for each sample. TCRdb independently ran MiXCR on the 5' RACE reads; one entry per CDR3 protein. The sample carries some 1 million distinct CDR3 sequences, around 43% recorded once. Sequencing was carried out using blood. The source is a woman aged 60-75 years in good health. The chain combines TRBV20-1 with TRBJ2-1; a weak D match, TRBD2 (6 bases). The CDR3, as DNA: TGCAGTGCTAGTAACACGGGAGTCTACAATGAGCGGTTCTTC. Translated, it gives CSASNTGVYNERFF.